The rows below give T cell receptor beta chains drawn from one sample of a study of T-cell reconstitution after alpha-beta-depleted transplantation in children. One entry per CDR3 protein, called by TCRdb with MiXCR from the PCR reads. The table shows 490,000 or so distinct CDR3 sequences, with around 12% occurring only once. The input for sequencing was PBMCs from the stem cell graft donor, taken from the stem cell graft. These receptors were obtained from a human donor who donated a stem cell graft to a child with combined immunodeficiency. The CDR3 runs from the conserved cysteine through the conserved F or W. D genes are given only for firm matches. The listing skips clone size in some rows; elsewhere it reads once, few, many or a size class.

size	V	J	D	CDR3	DNA
many	TRBV20-1	TRBJ2-7	NA	CSVRRRGSYEQYF	TGCAGTGTCAGGCGGAGGGGCTCCTACGAGCAGTACTTC
once	TRBV14	TRBJ2-7	TRBD2	CASSFQGLATYEQYF	TGTGCCAGCAGCTTCCAGGGACTAGCCACTTACGAGCAGTACTTC
NA	TRBV4-3	TRBJ2-2	NA	CASSQDWGYTGELFF	TGCGCCAGCAGCCAAGATTGGGGATACACCGGGGAGCTGTTTTTT
NA	TRBV5-5	TRBJ1-2	NA	CASSLRGITGYTF	TGTGCCAGCAGCTTGAGGGGGATTACTGGCTACACCTTC
NA	TRBV30	TRBJ1-2	NA	CASQGHYGYTF	TGTGCCTCACAGGGCCACTATGGCTACACCTTC
few	TRBV12-3/TRBV12-4	TRBJ2-1	TRBD1	CASSTGQGRINEQFF	TGTGCCAGCAGCACGGGACAGGGACGGATCAATGAGCAGTTCTTC
NA	TRBV27	TRBJ2-7	TRBD2	CASSRGTSGRTEQYF	TGTGCCAGCAGCCGAGGGACTAGCGGGAGAACCGAGCAGTACTTC
NA	TRBV6-5	TRBJ2-7	NA	CASSYRFLRGISYEQYF	TGTGCCAGCAGTTACCGATTCCTCAGGGGCATCTCCTACGAGCAGTACTTC
NA	TRBV5-1	TRBJ2-1	NA	CASSRDLTYNEQFF	TGCGCCAGCAGCCGCGACTTAACCTACAATGAGCAGTTCTTC
few	TRBV15	TRBJ1-4	NA	CATSRELGSGEKLFF	TGTGCCACCAGCAGAGAATTGGGGTCGGGTGAAAAACTGTTTTTT
few	TRBV10-2	TRBJ1-1	TRBD1	CASNRDRGRTEAFF	TGCGCCAGCAATAGGGACAGGGGGCGCACTGAAGCTTTCTTT
NA	TRBV20-1	TRBJ2-1	NA	CSAPGPHEQFF	TGCAGTGCCCCGGGCCCCCATGAGCAGTTCTTC
NA	TRBV9	TRBJ2-5	TRBD2	CASSSSGTEQETQYF	TGTGCCAGCAGCTCCAGCGGGACCGAGCAAGAGACCCAGTACTTC
NA	TRBV11-2	TRBJ2-3	TRBD2	CASSLRGASGRVADTQYF	TGTGCCAGCAGCTTAAGGGGGGCTAGCGGGAGGGTGGCAGATACGCAGTATTTT
many	TRBV5-1	TRBJ1-1	NA	CASSRDNVNTEAFF	TGCGCCAGCAGCAGGGACAACGTGAACACTGAAGCTTTCTTT
many	TRBV6-1	TRBJ2-1	TRBD2	CASSDLGLLAGRYNEQFF	TGTGCCAGCAGTGACCTTGGACTCCTAGCGGGCCGCTACAATGAGCAGTTCTTC
few	TRBV12-5	TRBJ2-1	NA	CASGVRPTPIYNEQFF	TGTGCTAGCGGTGTCCGGCCCACCCCAATTTACAATGAGCAGTTCTTC
once	TRBV15	TRBJ2-3	NA	CATSRGRGASTDTQYF	TGTGCCACCAGCAGGGGCCGGGGGGCTAGCACAGATACGCAGTATTTT
many	TRBV5-1	TRBJ2-7	NA	CASSLTGFNEQYF	TGCGCCAGCAGCTTGACCGGGTTTAACGAGCAGTACTTC
few	TRBV20-1	TRBJ2-4	NA	CSAPRDSLAKNIQYF	TGCAGTGCGCCGCGGGACAGCCTAGCCAAAAACATTCAGTACTTC
few	TRBV15	TRBJ2-2	NA	CATSGIDQDGTGELFF	TGTGCCACCAGCGGAATCGACCAAGACGGCACCGGGGAGCTGTTTTTT
many	TRBV20-1	TRBJ2-1	NA	CSARDGGAPGNEQFF	TGCAGTGCTAGAGATGGGGGTGCCCCGGGCAATGAGCAGTTCTTC
many	TRBV12-3/TRBV12-4	TRBJ2-7	TRBD1	CASSLDRSSYEQYF	TGTGCCAGCAGTTTGGACAGGAGCTCCTACGAGCAGTACTTC
NA	TRBV19	TRBJ2-1	NA	CASSIPAGSYLLNEQFF	TGTGCCAGTAGTATCCCTGCCGGGAGCTATCTCCTGAATGAGCAGTTCTTC
many	TRBV12-3/TRBV12-4	TRBJ2-3	TRBD1	CASRDRISTDTQYF	TGTGCCAGCAGGGACAGGATTAGCACAGATACGCAGTATTTT
few	TRBV28	TRBJ1-5	NA	CASSLGFSNQPQHF	TGTGCCAGCAGTTTGGGGTTTAGCAATCAGCCCCAGCATTTT
NA	TRBV3-1	TRBJ2-7	TRBD1	CASSPDRASEQYF	TGTGCCAGCAGCCCCGACAGGGCCAGCGAGCAGTACTTC
many	TRBV12-3/TRBV12-4	TRBJ2-1	TRBD1	CASSLGDRVYDEQFF	TGTGCCAGCAGTCTCGGGGACAGGGTTTACGATGAGCAGTTCTTC
NA	TRBV4-3	TRBJ2-7	NA	CASSQWFGTYEQYF	TGCGCCAGCAGCCAATGGTTTGGGACCTACGAGCAGTACTTC
NA	TRBV7-9	TRBJ2-7	NA	CASSLAREGNEQYF	TGTGCCAGCAGCTTAGCGCGGGAAGGGAACGAGCAGTACTTC
NA	TRBV5-1	TRBJ2-6	TRBD2	CASSFGSGANSGANVLTF	TGCGCCAGCAGCTTTGGTAGCGGGGCGAACTCTGGGGCCAACGTCCTGACTTTC
NA	TRBV28	TRBJ2-1	TRBD1	CASSSWTGGKHEQFF	TGTGCCAGCAGTTCCTGGACAGGGGGGAAGCATGAGCAGTTCTTC
few	TRBV20-1	TRBJ1-5	NA	CSARDGQATNQPQHF	TGCAGTGCTAGAGATGGGCAGGCAACCAATCAGCCCCAGCATTTT
few	TRBV12-3/TRBV12-4	TRBJ2-1	NA	CASRQFQGAYNEQFF	TGTGCCAGCAGACAATTCCAGGGAGCCTATAATGAGCAGTTCTTC
few	TRBV6-1	TRBJ2-7	TRBD2	CASRWTSGPQPHVQYF	TGTGCCAGCAGATGGACTAGCGGGCCTCAACCCCACGTGCAGTACTTC
NA	TRBV4-3	TRBJ2-7	NA	CASSQDIRSGTYLYEQYF	TGCGCCAGCAGCCAAGATATCCGGTCTGGGACCTACCTTTACGAGCAGTACTTC
NA	TRBV29-1	TRBJ1-5	NA	CSVVQGGNQPQHF	TGCAGCGTTGTTCAGGGCGGCAATCAGCCCCAGCATTTT
few	TRBV10-3	TRBJ1-5	NA	CAISEDSPEGQPQHF	TGTGCCATCAGTGAGGACTCCCCCGAAGGTCAGCCCCAGCATTTT
NA	TRBV20-1	TRBJ2-7	NA	CSARDQGGRRDEQYF	TGCAGTGCTAGAGATCAAGGGGGGCGCCGGGACGAGCAGTACTTC
many	TRBV6-1	TRBJ1-6	NA	CASGLTMSSYNSPLHF	TGTGCCAGCGGACTCACTATGAGCTCCTATAATTCACCCCTCCACTTT
NA	TRBV4-2	TRBJ2-1	TRBD1	CAISPGPRDRGINEQFF	TGTGCCATCAGCCCCGGGCCGCGGGACAGGGGTATCAATGAGCAGTTCTTC
NA	TRBV10-3	TRBJ2-7	NA	CAISDLRVYEQYF	TGTGCCATCAGTGACCTAAGGGTCTACGAGCAGTACTTC
NA	TRBV5-5	TRBJ2-6	NA	CASRVAYSSGANVLTF	TGTGCCAGCAGGGTAGCTTACAGCTCTGGGGCCAACGTCCTGACTTTC
few	TRBV4-3	TRBJ2-7	NA	CASSSDPGSPYEQYF	TGCGCCAGCAGCTCGGATCCGGGATCCCCCTACGAGCAGTACTTC
NA	TRBV12-3/TRBV12-4	TRBJ2-7	NA	CASSHSSYEQYF	TGTGCCAGCAGTCACAGCTCCTACGAGCAGTACTTC
NA	TRBV12-3/TRBV12-4	TRBJ2-1	NA	CASSPWDSRNEQFF	TGTGCCAGCAGCCCTTGGGACTCTCGGAATGAGCAGTTCTTC
many	TRBV6-1	TRBJ2-2	NA	CASSEFGQSELFF	TGTGCCAGCAGTGAATTTGGACAAAGCGAGCTGTTTTTT
many	TRBV7-2	TRBJ2-3	TRBD2	CASNSLAGVTTDTQYF	TGTGCCAGCAACTCACTAGCGGGGGTTACCACAGATACGCAGTATTTT
NA	TRBV5-5	TRBJ2-3	NA	CASSRAGLTDTQYF	TGTGCCAGCAGCCGGGCAGGGCTCACAGATACGCAGTATTTT
NA	TRBV20-1	TRBJ2-7	TRBD2	CSVTSGSTCTHEQYF	TGCAGTGTAACTAGCGGGAGCACTTGTACCCACGAGCAGTACTTC
many	TRBV29-1	TRBJ2-7	NA	CSVVGVNYEQYF	TGCAGCGTTGTAGGGGTCAACTACGAGCAGTACTTC
NA	TRBV9	TRBJ2-5	NA	CASSVVGAETQYF	TGTGCCAGCAGCGTAGTAGGCGCGGAGACCCAGTACTTC
NA	TRBV4-3	TRBJ2-5	TRBD2	CASSQGRSGGARETQYF	TGCGCCAGCAGCCAAGGGCGTAGCGGGGGGGCCAGGGAGACCCAGTACTTC
few	TRBV5-1	TRBJ1-5	NA	CASSGSIGGCERPGNQPQHF	TGCGCCAGCAGCGGGTCCATTGGGGGATGTGAGAGGCCTGGCAATCAGCCCCAGCATTTT